This TCR beta chain was captured by sequencing in a study of blood T cells in healthy people across ages. It was with a sample-barcoded 5' primer and a J-beta primer mix that a second PCR of about 7 to 12 cycles was run. TCRdb used MiXCR to reprocess the 5' RACE reads, holding one entry per CDR3 protein. The table lists roughly 1,500,000 distinct CDR3 sequences, around 42% of them singletons. Germline V gene data show CDR1 as MDHEN and CDR2 as SYDVKM. Trimming took off 6 bases at V and 1 base at J, with 14 bases between the two ends. The CDR3 totals 15 residues. The sequence came from a woman in her late teens or twenties in good health. The sequencing sample was made of blood. The chain is built from TRBV28 and TRBJ2-3, with D possibly being TRBD2 (5 bases). The CDR3: CASSTPGSGTDTQYF. The CDR3 DNA reads TGTGCCAGCAGCACCCCGGGATCCGGCACAGATACGCAGTATTTT.